What follows are 4 T cell receptor beta chains derived from one specimen sequenced in a study of CD8 T cells in ankylosing spondylitis. TCRdb re-analysed the 5' RACE reads in MiXCR, keeping a single row per CDR3 protein. In the table there are fewer than 500,000 distinct CDR3 sequences, 25% to 30% of which are singletons. The antigens these receptors bind are not known. General observations from the study: One TCR beta motif, made up of roughly 8 highly homologous variants, appeared characteristic of ankylosing spondylitis blood.

The sample comprised blood, either unsorted or a sorted T cell fraction (not recorded which). The receptors were gathered from a male donor with ankylosing spondylitis.

V is TRBV11-3 and J is TRBJ2-3; TRBD1 agrees at 11 bases. CDR1 and CDR2 (germline): SGHNT, YENEEA. The V gene end was trimmed by 5 bases and the J gene end by 4 bases; junction bases not matched to a gene: 8. The length of the CDR3 is 16 residues. The CDR3 sequence is CASSPRTGGFADTQYF. CDR3 sequence (DNA): TGTGCCAGCAGCCCGCGGACAGGGGGCTTCGCAGATACGCAGTATTTT.

The V gene is TRBV12-3 or TRBV12-4, the J gene TRBJ1-4; D is uncertain. Trimming removed 3 bases at V and 1 base at J, with 9 bases between. This CDR3 spans 15 amino acids. CDR3 nucleotides: TGTGCCAGCAGTTTCGGGGTCGAAACTAATGAAAAACTGTTTTTT. This sequence encodes CASSFGVETNEKLFF.

This clonotype was detected once. The chain combines TRBV6-5 with TRBJ2-3; D is ambiguous. The germline V and J ends were trimmed by 2 bases and 3 bases, with 12 bases remaining between them. The length of the CDR3 is 15 residues. The germline V gene has CDR1 MNHEY and CDR2 SVGAGI. Here the CDR3 reads CASSYGLAGTDTQYF. The CDR3 DNA follows: TGTGCCAGCAGTTACGGTTTAGCCGGGACAGATACGCAGTATTTT.

This clonotype showed up just a few times. This chain links TRBV24-1 with TRBJ2-7; TRBD1 matches 7 bases. Germline CDR1 and CDR2: KGHDR and SFDVKD. The CDR3 totals 15 residues. V lost 4 bases, J lost 3 bases, and 8 bases stayed unmatched. Written as DNA, the CDR3 is TGTGCCACCAGTGAGACCCGGGACAGAGACTACGAGCAGTACGTC. It specifies CATSETRDRDYEQYV.